Presented here are 22 T cell receptor beta chains from one specimen sequenced in a study of cytomegalovirus exposure and HLA in healthy donors. PCR used 60 Vbeta primers and 13 Jbeta primers. Assay used: immunoSEQ multiplex PCR; TCRdb lists only in-frame clones, some missing. The sample contains 200,000 or so clones, around 80% of which appear only once. Sequencing was carried out using PBMCs. These receptors all come from a woman aged 18-29 years in good health and CMV-seropositive.

The V gene is TRBV11-2, the J gene TRBJ2-2, with D perhaps TRBD1 (7 bases). Germline CDR1 SGHAT, CDR2 FQNNGV. The CDR3 covers 17 residues. V lost 6 bases, J lost 2 bases, and 19 bases lay in between. CDR3 in amino acids: CASRPGGGQGNTGELFF. The DNA for the CDR3 is TGTGCCAGCAGGCCCGGAGGGGGCCAGGGAAACACCGGGGAGCTGTTTTTT.

J is TRBJ1-1 and V is TRBV7-6; the D is unclear. The CDR3 runs to 13 residues. Trimming pared 6 bases from V and 1 base from J, leaving 9 bases between. Looked up from germline, CDR1 is SGHVS and CDR2 is FNYEAQ. Here the CDR3 DNA reads TGTGCCAGCAGTCTTAGCAGGAACACTGAAGCTTTCTTT. As protein: CASSLSRNTEAFF.

A few counts support this clone. This chain joins TRBV7-7 and TRBJ2-5; the D gene is possibly TRBD2 (7 bases). Per the germline V gene, CDR1 is SSHAT and CDR2 is FNYEAQ (reference sequence). This CDR3 is built from 15 residues. V lost 5 bases and J lost 4, with 17 bases in between. As DNA, the CDR3 is TGTGCCAGCAGCCAGACGGGGGGCCTTCCAGAGACCCAGTACTTC. The encoded protein is CASSQTGGLPETQYF. The full variable domain, with the rest looked up from reference TRBV7-7 and TRBJ2-5, is GAGVSQSPRYKVTKRGQDVTLRCDPISSHATLYWYQQALGQGPEFLTYFNYEAQPDKSGLPSDRFSAERPEGSISTLTIQRTEQRDSAMYRCASSQTGGLPETQYFGPGTRLLVL.

The rearrangement joins TRBV4-2 to TRBJ2-5, with 9 positions matching TRBD2. The J call is in doubt because the DNA end fits TRBJ2-7 better. Germline CDR1 is LGHNA and CDR2 is YNFKEQ. This CDR3 region has 18 residues. CDR3 sequence: CASSQAGGERGAGYEQYF. In nucleotides, the CDR3 is TGTGCCAGCAGCCAAGCGGGCGGGGAGCGGGGGGCCGGGTACGAGCAGTACTTC.

The chain uses TRBV5-4 and TRBJ1-1, with unresolved D. CDR1 SGHNT and CDR2 YYREEE come from the germline V gene (reference sequence). There are 13 residues in the CDR3. With 5 bases removed from V and 1 base from J, the gap between germline ends came to 9 bases. The CDR3 sequence is CASSWGENTEAFF. The CDR3 nucleotides read TGTGCCAGCAGTTGGGGAGAGAACACTGAAGCTTTCTTT.

This clone was counted a single time. J is TRBJ2-2 and V is TRBV29-1; D unclear. Per the germline V gene, CDR1 is SQVTM and CDR2 is ANQGSEA. Deletions cut 2 bases from V and 0 bases from J, with 7 bases between. The CDR3 consists of 14 residues. The CDR3: CSVEWPPNTGELFF. As DNA, the CDR3 is TGCAGCGTTGAATGGCCGCCGAACACCGGGGAGCTGTTTTTT.

V is TRBV19 and J is TRBJ1-5; tentative D call: TRBD1 (6 bases). CDR1 LNHDA and CDR2 SQIVND come from the germline V gene (reference sequence). Trimming cost V 4 bases and J 6 bases, with 16 bases left between them. The CDR3 extends over 15 amino acids. CDR3 sequence (DNA): TGTGCCAGTAGTACTAAACTCAGGGGCGGTCAGCCCCAGCATTTT. It encodes CASSTKLRGGQPQHF.

The chain couples TRBV29-1 to TRBJ2-2; TRBD1 matches 10 bases. J gave up 3 bases and V 3 bases, and 4 bases lay outside the gene matches. CDR3 length: 15 residues. Germline CDR1 is SQVTM and CDR2 is ANQGSEA. The CDR3 nucleotides are TGCAGCGTTGACGTTGGGACAGGGGACACCGGGGAGCTGTTTTTT. Residues: CSVDVGTGDTGELFF.

V gene TRBV6-1 combines with J gene TRBJ2-1; D not certain. Trimming cost V 6 bases and J 8 bases, with 17 bases left between them. Germline-derived CDR1 and CDR2 are MNHNS and SASEGT. CDR3 length: 14 amino acids. In DNA, the CDR3 is TGTGCCAGCAGCACCCAGGTTCAGCCGGATGAGCAGTTCTTC. It yields the protein CASSTQVQPDEQFF.

The J gene is TRBJ1-2, the V gene TRBV7-7, with TRBD1 matching over 10 bases. There are 15 residues in the CDR3. The V and J ends lost 5 bases and 4 bases, in that order; junction bases with no gene match: 7. Germline values: CDR1 SSHAT, CDR2 FNYEAQ (reference sequence). The DNA for the CDR3 is TGTGCCAGCAGCGAAGGGACAGGGGTGCCCTATGGCTACACCTTC. It is translated as CASSEGTGVPYGYTF.

The chain recombines TRBV7-2 with TRBJ1-4, with D possibly matching TRBD1 (6 bases). The germline gives CDR1 SGHTA, CDR2 FQGNSA. CDR3 length: 13 residues. V was clipped by 6 bases and J by 5 bases, with 10 bases between them. Here the CDR3 reads CASRAGQNEKLFF. CDR3 coding DNA: TGTGCCAGCAGAGCGGGACAAAATGAAAAACTGTTTTTT.

This chain links TRBV5-4 with TRBJ1-1; possibly TRBD1 for D (5 bases). Germline V lookup: CDR1 SGHNT, CDR2 YYREEE (reference sequence). The CDR3 is 13 residues long. Trimming removed 6 bases from V and 5 bases from J, with 14 bases in between. The CDR3 nucleotides are TGTGCCAGCACCCCGGGGGGTCGGACTGAAGCTTTCTTT. Residues: CASTPGGRTEAFF.

The chain uses TRBV6-6 and TRBJ1-5, with TRBD1 as a possible D gene (5 bases). Between the trimmed V and J ends, which lost 5 bases and 1 base, there was a span of 9 bases. CDR1 is MNHNY, CDR2 SVGAGI, per germline (reference sequence). This CDR3 is 14 amino acids long. The CDR3 spells CASSPGGSNQPQHF. CDR3 nucleotide sequence: TGTGCCAGCAGTCCGGGGGGAAGCAATCAGCCCCAGCATTTT.

The CDR3 spells CASSPYSGQETQYF. The CDR3 DNA follows: TGTGCCAGCAGCCCGTATAGCGGCCAAGAGACCCAGTACTTC. This chain links TRBV11-2 with TRBJ2-5, with D possibly being TRBD2 (6 bases). The V gene's germline CDR1 is SGHAT and CDR2 FQNNGV. Trimming removed 5 bases from V and 1 base from J, with 11 bases in between. The CDR3 extends over 14 amino acids.

A note on this clone: One end of the junction varies from germline; a read error may be responsible. Distinct nucleotide sequences in the sample also encode this CDR3. This sequence joins TRBV28 and TRBJ1-1, with D uncertain. Germline CDR1 and CDR2: MDHEN and SYDVKM. The CDR3 is made up of 11 amino acids. The CDR3 region is CASSLATGTFF. DNA for the CDR3: TGTGCTAGCAGTTTGGCGACGGGAACTTTCTTT. The full variable domain, with the rest looked up from reference TRBV28 and TRBJ1-1, is DVKVTQSSRYLVKRTGEKVFLECVQDMDHENMFWYRQDPGLGLRLIYFSYDVKMKEKGDIPEGYSVSREKKERFSLILESASTNQTSMYLCASSLATGTFFGQGTRLTVV.

The V gene is TRBV19, the J gene TRBJ2-1, with no clear D. Germline V gives CDR1 LNHDA, CDR2 SQIVND (reference sequence). V was pared by 3 bases and J by 9 bases, with 12 bases between. The CDR3 spans 13 residues. CDR3 bases: TGTGCCAGTAGTATTACCGGGTTGCGTGAGCAGTTCTTC. It is translated as CASSITGLREQFF.

The chain carries TRBV11-3 and TRBJ2-5; 8 bases are shared with TRBD1. There are 13 residues in the CDR3. Germline V gives CDR1 SGHNT, CDR2 YENEEA. V was clipped by 5 bases and J by 4 bases; unmatched bases: 3. CDR3 amino acids: CASSPGGRETQYF. CDR3 sequence (DNA): TGTGCCAGCAGCCCAGGGGGCCGAGAGACCCAGTACTTC. Based on the CDR3 plus reference TRBV11-3 and TRBJ2-5, the full variable domain is EAGVVQSPRYKIIEKKQPVAFWCNPISGHNTLYWYLQNLGQGPELLIRYENEEAVDDSQLPKDRFSAERLKGVDSTLKIQPAELGDSAVYLCASSPGGRETQYFGPGTRLLVL.

This clone has more than one count but fewer than ten. This chain connects TRBV10-2 to TRBJ1-4, with D maybe TRBD1 (5 bases). This CDR3 region has 14 residues. V gave up 7 bases and J gave up 7 bases, with 16 bases separating them. Germline lookup yields CDR1 WSHSY and CDR2 SAAADI. The CDR3 protein is CASKDSSGGEKLFF. The CDR3, as DNA: TGCGCCAGCAAAGACAGTAGCGGAGGTGAAAAACTGTTTTTT.

Only a few counts were recorded for this clone. The V gene is TRBV9, the J gene TRBJ1-1; TRBD1 might be the D (5 bases). With 7 bases removed from V and 1 base from J, the gap between germline ends came to 11 bases. This CDR3 is 13 amino acids long. The V gene's germline CDR1 is SGDLS and CDR2 YYNGEE. CDR3 DNA: TGTGCCAGCGGCAGACAGACGAACACTGAAGCTTTCTTT. Amino acid sequence: CASGRQTNTEAFF.

The chain combines TRBV6-1 with TRBJ2-7; the match to TRBD2 covers 8 bases. The CDR3 is 13 residues long. Germline V gene sequence: CDR1 MNHNS, CDR2 SASEGT. V dropped 7 bases and J dropped 5; count of bases not matched to a gene: 7. The CDR3 loop is CASTGGAGDEQYF. The CDR3 coding sequence is TGTGCCAGCACGGGGGGGGCCGGCGACGAGCAGTACTTC.

The rearrangement links TRBV5-1 to TRBJ1-2; D is unclear. The CDR3 is made up of 14 amino acids. V gave up 0 bases and J gave up 0 bases, with 6 bases separating them. CDR1 SGHRS and CDR2 YFSETQ come from the germline V gene. CDR3 DNA sequence: TGCGCCAGCAGCTTGGTATCCCCTAACTATGGCTACACCTTC. It is translated as CASSLVSPNYGYTF.

The chain combines TRBV5-1 with TRBJ2-5, with TRBD1 as a possible D gene (5 bases). Germline-derived CDR1 and CDR2 are SGHRS and YFSETQ. The V gene lost 4 bases and the J gene lost 3 bases, with 10 bases spanning the gap. The CDR3 contains 13 residues. The CDR3 DNA sequence: TGCGCCAGCAGCGGCAGGGTCGAAGAGACCCAGTACTTC. Amino acid sequence: CASSGRVEETQYF.